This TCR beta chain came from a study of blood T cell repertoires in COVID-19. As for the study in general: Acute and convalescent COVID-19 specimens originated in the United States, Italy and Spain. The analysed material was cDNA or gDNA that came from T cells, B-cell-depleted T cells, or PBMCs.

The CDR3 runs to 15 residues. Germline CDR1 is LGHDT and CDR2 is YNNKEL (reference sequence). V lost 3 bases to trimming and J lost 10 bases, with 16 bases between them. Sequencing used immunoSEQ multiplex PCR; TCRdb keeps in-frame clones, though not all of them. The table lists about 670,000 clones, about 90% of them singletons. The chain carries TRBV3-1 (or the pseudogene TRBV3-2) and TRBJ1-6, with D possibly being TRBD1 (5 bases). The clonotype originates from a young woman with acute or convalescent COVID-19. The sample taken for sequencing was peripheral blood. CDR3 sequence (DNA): TGTGCCAGCAGCCAGGTACAGGTATTTGGGTCACCCCTCCACTTT. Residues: CASSQVQVFGSPLHF.